This T cell receptor (beta chain) was identified in a study of T cells in Graves' hyperthyroidism and ophthalmopathy. Overall study results and limits: Blood shared most expanded thyroid clonotypes above 0.001. Median prediction lead before ophthalmopathy onset was 6.5 months with the model.

There were TCR beta CDR3 regions amplified from RNA transcripts. With the HTBI primer set, the TCR CDR3 went through a first round of RT-PCR. A single record per CDR3 protein comes from TCRdb applying MiXCR to the multiplex PCR reads. The data contain under 600,000 distinct CDR3 sequences, around 16% of them singletons. Germline values: CDR1 LGHDT, CDR2 YNNKEL (reference sequence). The CDR3 contains 13 residues. Trimming shortened V by 1 base and J by 3 bases, and 5 bases separated the two germline ends. On this clonotype: Its antigen is unidentified.

The chain combines TRBV3-1 with TRBJ2-3, with D unresolved. The receptor was isolated from a woman between 40 and 55 years old with Graves' ophthalmopathy. Sequencing was performed on blood. CDR3: CASSQVITDTQYF. The CDR3 DNA reads as TGTGCCAGCAGCCAAGTTATAACAGATACGCAGTATTTT.